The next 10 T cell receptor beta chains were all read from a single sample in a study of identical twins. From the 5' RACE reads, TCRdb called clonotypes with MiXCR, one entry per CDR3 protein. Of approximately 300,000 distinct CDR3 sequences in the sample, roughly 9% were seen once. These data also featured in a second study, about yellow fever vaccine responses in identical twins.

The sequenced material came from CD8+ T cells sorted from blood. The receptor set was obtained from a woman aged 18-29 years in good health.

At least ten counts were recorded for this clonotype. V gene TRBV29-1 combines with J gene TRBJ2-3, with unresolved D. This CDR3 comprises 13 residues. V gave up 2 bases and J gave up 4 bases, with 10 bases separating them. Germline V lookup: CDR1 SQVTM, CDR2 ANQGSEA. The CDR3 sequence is CSVEWYGADTQYF. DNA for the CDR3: TGCAGCGTTGAATGGTATGGGGCAGATACGCAGTATTTT.

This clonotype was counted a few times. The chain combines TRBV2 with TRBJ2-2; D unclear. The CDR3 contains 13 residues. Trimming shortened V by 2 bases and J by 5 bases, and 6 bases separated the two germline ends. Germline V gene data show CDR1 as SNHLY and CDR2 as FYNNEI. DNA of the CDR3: TGTGCCAGCAGTGAACCCGGAACCGGGGAGCTGTTTTTT. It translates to CASSEPGTGELFF.

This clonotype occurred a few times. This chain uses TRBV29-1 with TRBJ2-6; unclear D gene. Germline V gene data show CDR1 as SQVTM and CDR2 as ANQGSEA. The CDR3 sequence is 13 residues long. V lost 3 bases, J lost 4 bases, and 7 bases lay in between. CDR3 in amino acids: CSVDGTGANVLTF. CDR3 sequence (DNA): TGCAGCGTTGATGGTACCGGGGCCAACGTCCTGACTTTC.

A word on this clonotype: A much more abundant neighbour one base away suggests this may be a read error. CDR3 sequence: CASSSMLGNSYNEQFF. In DNA form, the CDR3 reads TGTGCCAGCAGCTCGATGCTCGGAAACTCCTACAATGAGCAGTTCTTC. The V gene is TRBV7-9, the J gene TRBJ2-1; D remains ambiguous. CDR3 length: 16 amino acids. Trimming cost V 4 bases and J 0 bases, with 13 bases left between them. Germline values: CDR1 SEHNR, CDR2 FQNEAQ (reference sequence).

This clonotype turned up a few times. CDR3 region: CASSSRAFPYEQYF. CDR3 DNA: TGTGCCAGCAGTTCACGGGCCTTCCCCTACGAGCAGTACTTC. The chain joins TRBV28 to TRBJ2-7; D is unresolved. The CDR3 totals 14 residues. Deletions cut 4 bases from V and 2 bases from J, with 12 bases between. Germline V gene sequence: CDR1 MDHEN, CDR2 SYDVKM.

CDR3 residues: CASSLRGRDPPVETQYF. The CDR3 DNA reads as TGTGCCAGCAGCTTGCGGGGTCGGGACCCACCCGTTGAGACCCAGTACTTC. This chain uses TRBV5-5 with TRBJ2-5; D is perhaps TRBD1 or TRBD2 (5 bases each). V lost 1 base to trimming and J lost 5 bases, with 21 bases between them. The CDR3 has 17 residues. In germline, CDR1 is SGHKS, CDR2 YYEKEE (reference sequence).

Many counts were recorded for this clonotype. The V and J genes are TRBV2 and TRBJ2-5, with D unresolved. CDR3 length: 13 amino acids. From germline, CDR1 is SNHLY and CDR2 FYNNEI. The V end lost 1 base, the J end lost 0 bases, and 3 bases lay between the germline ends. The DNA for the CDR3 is TGTGCCAGCAGTGAAGGGGACCAAGAGACCCAGTACTTC. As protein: CASSEGDQETQYF.

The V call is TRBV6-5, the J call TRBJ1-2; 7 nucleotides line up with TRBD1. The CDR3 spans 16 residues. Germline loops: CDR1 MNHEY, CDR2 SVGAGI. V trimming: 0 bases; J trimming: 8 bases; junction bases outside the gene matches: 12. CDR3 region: CASSYSEGAVFSGYTF. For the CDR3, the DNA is TGTGCCAGCAGTTACTCTGAGGGGGCAGTTTTCAGCGGCTACACCTTC.

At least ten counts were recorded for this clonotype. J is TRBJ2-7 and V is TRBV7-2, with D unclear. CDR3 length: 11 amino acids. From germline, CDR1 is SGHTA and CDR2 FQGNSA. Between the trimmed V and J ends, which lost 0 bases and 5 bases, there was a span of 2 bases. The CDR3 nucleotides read TGTGCCAGCAGCTTAGCGCACGAGCAGTACTTC. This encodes CASSLAHEQYF.

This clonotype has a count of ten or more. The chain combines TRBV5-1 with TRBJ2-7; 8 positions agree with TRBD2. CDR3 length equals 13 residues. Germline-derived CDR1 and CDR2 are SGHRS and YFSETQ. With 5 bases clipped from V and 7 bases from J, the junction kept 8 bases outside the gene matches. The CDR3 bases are TGCGCCAGCAGACCAGCGGGGGATAAGGAGCAGTACTTC. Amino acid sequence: CASRPAGDKEQYF.